This TCR beta chain was retrieved from a study of cytomegalovirus exposure and HLA in healthy donors (dated by TCRdb to 2017 to 2019). The study in broad terms: An earlier analysis of approximately 600 of the donors reported 250 to 350 Gb of sequence data and some 120 million unique TCR beta sequences from 150 million to 200 million T cells. An early release that covered some 630 HLA-typed donors contained approximately 290 gigabases of sequencing data and 85 million to 100 million unique TCR sequences. Of the 300 to 500 genotyped donors, 80% to 90% were placed in the genetic ancestry cluster associated with self-reported Caucasian donors. The study aimed to test whether cataloging public T cell receptors could reveal signatures of past pathogen exposure. The study used immunosequencing to profile the T cell repertoires of under 700 subjects and linked those repertoires to cytomegalovirus serostatus. Besides the first cohort of some 670 subjects, a separate validation cohort made up of 120 or so different subjects was used. The study combined high-throughput TCR immunosequencing, statistical association of individual TCRs with disease status, and machine learning to predict cytomegalovirus infection status. A later analysis re-analyzed previously published TCR beta repertoires from roughly 600 donors and added high-resolution HLA genotyping to study TCR occurrence patterns. Rather than drawing on any new phenotypic data, the later analysis identified candidate immune exposures from TCR beta sequences and the way those sequences occurred across donors. To decide whether each TCR beta V gene segment behaved as functional or pseudogenic, an earlier analysis of approximately 590 of the donors relied on high-throughput TCR beta sequencing. Donor age, sex, ethnicity and CMV serostatus were compiled together with the repertoire data. In a later genetic analysis, genome-wide SNP genotypes for 398 of the 666 donors were used, and that subset was treated as a discovery cohort. Every discovery cohort repertoire had been produced on one sequencing platform. HLA typing covered class I and class II loci at four-digit resolution. The number of donors typed differed by locus, with about 629-630 for A, B, C, DRB1 and DQB1, around 560 for DQA1, approximately 570 for DPA1, and about 450 for DPB1. About five DR-DQ haplotypes were handled as single units for association and clustering, since linkage in the cohort was strong. On average, roughly 250,000 unique TCR beta nucleotide sequences were sequenced per donor among 300 to 500 genotyped donors of the cohort, with roughly 18% of those sequences being non-productive. On the study overall, not on this receptor specifically: A total of fewer than 200 TCR beta chains were listed by the study as associated with cytomegalovirus. In a later genetic analysis, a missense DCLRE1C variant was associated with V-gene and J-gene trimming of TCR beta chains, and the association was replicated in an independent cohort. The 87-base-pair reads could not distinguish some IMGT-functional V segments, including TRBV6-2 and TRBV6-3, so those segments were excluded. Broadly in line with IMGT annotations, most TCR beta V segments showed up in productive rearrangements about 87% or about 30% of the time in an earlier analysis of 587 of the donors. CMV serostatus was the only immune exposure information available for the cohort. Only TCR beta chains were sequenced in this cohort, and the absence of alpha or paired-chain data limited detectable features. In a later analysis, HLA-associated TCR beta chains showed more clonal expansion and lower generation probabilities than non-associated chains that were equally common. Sequencing depth was assumed to be roughly uniform across donors in the presence/absence analyses, though that assumption may not hold. Because HLA typing was missing for some donors at each locus, association tests included only the typed subset. Several of the top co-occurrence clusters appeared to be linked to parvovirus B19, influenza, CMV and Epstein-Barr virus, according to a later analysis. A further reported finding was that TCR beta sequences accurately predicted the HLA-A and HLA-B alleles for most subjects in the first cohort. Linkage disequilibrium might explain the correlated functional status among segregating V segments, but an unknown experimental factor could not be excluded. Assigning TCR associations to individual alleles was difficult when HLA alleles, especially DR and DQ, strongly co-occurred. In both the original and validation cohorts, the classifier was reported to diagnose cytomegalovirus status with high specificity and sensitivity. In a later genetic analysis, fewer N-insertions in productive TCRs were reported among donors in an Asian-associated ancestry cluster than the roughly 700-donor mean. Most TCR sequences were seen in very few donors, while some public TCRs were found in many individuals. A few of the identified cytomegalovirus-associated TCR beta chains were confirmed in vitro to be specific for cytomegalovirus antigens. Specific HLA alleles were associated with 15,000 to 20,000 TCR beta sequences at a false discovery rate of 0.05 in a later analysis. A later analysis found that most CMV-associated TCR beta chains appeared HLA-restricted, with HLA associations seemingly driven largely by CMV exposure. Because counts were too low, some 17 rarely observed V segments, including chromosome 9 orphons, were left out of the earlier analysis of about 500 of the donors. In a later analysis, the rate of TCR association differed among HLA loci, with DRB1 alleles having the most associated TCRs and HLA-C alleles having the fewest. The authors suggested that the approach could potentially be extended to other disease states and immunological phenotypes. The sequencing pipeline was judged likely to have produced a cluster of highly shared sequence variants as a technical artifact.

In total, roughly 710 healthy bone marrow donors made up the cohort. At the time of sampling, every cohort member was nominally healthy, though immune exposures that went unrecorded were likely present. The donor tested CMV seropositive and was one of the 289 seropositive cohort members. A peripheral blood sample was provided by each donor, and peripheral blood mononuclear cells were used for TCR beta sequencing. The Qiagen DNeasy Blood Extraction Kit was used to extract genomic DNA from the blood cell samples. Notes on this clone: Its antigen is unknown. Base qualities are not recorded, but no much larger clone differs from it by a single base.

CDR1 is given as SEHNR and CDR2 as FQNEAQ, both from the germline V gene (reference sequence). Germline trimming amounts to 1 base on V and 3 bases on J, with 2 as the count of junction bases outside the gene matches. The CDR3 contains 14 residues, cysteine and phenylalanine counted. Of the read, only the CDR3 DNA is kept; its 42 bases are in frame from base 1. The library came from the immunoSEQ multiplex PCR assay. For the multiplex PCR, a mixture combining 60 forward primers for TCR Vbeta segments and 13 reverse primers for TCR Jbeta segments was used. Amplification of the CDR3 region of rearranged TCR beta genes was performed with a multiplex PCR assay on genomic DNA. The Illumina HiSeq System was used to sequence the amplified TCR beta libraries as 87-base-pair reads. The source study handled its data this way. Across the 500 to 750 repertoires, a later analysis counted 80 million or so unique TCR beta chains, around 10 million of which were shared by at least two donors. Raw reads were error-corrected and collapsed into unique sequences by a nearest-neighbor algorithm in which closely related sequences were merged to remove PCR and sequencing errors. CDR3 sequences were aligned to IMGT reference sequences to assign V, D and J gene segments. Each retained sequence needed at least a six-nucleotide match to both a V gene segment and a J gene segment. A rearrangement was called productive if the CDR3 had no stop codons and remained in frame with V and J, and every other rearrangement was called non-productive. Following IMGT convention, CDR3 was defined as the stretch from the second conserved V-encoded cysteine up to the conserved J-encoded phenylalanine. The earlier analysis of approximately 590 of the donors excluded any sequence lacking an unambiguous match to a single V gene segment. In an earlier analysis of several hundred of the donors, V segments were called functional above 56.7% productive rearrangements and were called segregating when the between-donor standard deviation exceeded 5%. To diagnose cytomegalovirus status from the catalog of TCR beta chain sequences, a statistical classification framework was built. In a later analysis, TCR nucleotide sequences were compared against IMGT/GENE-DB human TR gene sequences so that V and J genes could be assigned. The TCRdist pipeline was used in a later analysis to assign CDR3 sequences and most-parsimonious VDJ recombination scenarios. In a later analysis, every TCR beta chain was defined by the combination of its CDR3 amino acid sequence and its V-gene family, and reads without a unique V-gene family were dropped. A later analysis removed several hundred highly shared, low-generation-probability nucleotide sequences to deal with suspected cross-contamination and a sequencing artifact. In a later analysis, a clonal expansion index for each public chain was calculated from normalized within-repertoire ranks of inferred template counts. Generation probabilities in a later analysis came from a VDJ recombination model fitted to out-of-frame rearrangements, and those results were checked against IGoR. A later analysis scored TCR-TCR, TCR-HLA and TCR-CMV co-occurrence with hypergeometric tests, applying a repertoire-size bias correction to TCR pairs. False discovery rates were estimated in a later analysis by permuting HLA or CMV assignments 20 times. In a later analysis, co-occurring TCRs were grouped using DBSCAN, and TCRdist sequence similarity was added for clustering within HLA-allele-positive subsets. Repertoires with fewer than 30,000 or more than 120,000 public chains, plus five repertoires with anomalous nucleotide sharing, were excluded from co-occurrence clustering. The immuneACCESS repertoire file appears here via TCRdb, limited to in-frame rearrangements. These files lack a portion of the clones; in checked studies, under half of the deficit traces to unresolved V genes, and the cause of the others is not known. V and J calls and clone size follow that table, whereas D and trimming were derived from the DNA. The sample has 200,000 to 250,000 clones on record, approximately 80% of them singletons. The ten most abundant clones make up 8% of the sample.

The sample taken for sequencing was PBMCs. This clonotype originated in a woman aged 60-75 years in good health and CMV-seropositive. The rearrangement combines TRBV7-9 with TRBJ1-1, and TRBD1 aligns with 7 junction nucleotides. The CDR3 protein: CASSLGQGYTEAFF. The DNA is TGTGCCAGCAGCTTAGGACAGGGATACACTGAAGCTTTCTTT.